Listed here are 18 T cell receptor beta chains from one sample, sequenced in a study of T cell responses to AZD1222 COVID-19 vaccine. Assay: immunoSEQ multiplex PCR; the TCRdb copy retains only in-frame clones and omits some. Here the sample spans under 200,000 clones, about 91% being singletons. Sequencing was performed on peripheral blood, taken on day 0 of AZD1222 vaccination. The receptors stem from an adult in good health.

The V and J genes are TRBV20-1 and TRBJ1-4; 11 bases map to TRBD1. Per germline, CDR1 DFQATT and CDR2 SNEGSKA (reference sequence). The CDR3 totals 11 residues. The CDR3 protein is CRGQGGEKLFF. The CDR3 DNA reads as TGCAGGGGACAGGGGGGTGAAAAACTGTTTTTT.

V usage is TRBV19 and J usage is TRBJ1-4; D is uncertain. CDR3 length: 14 residues. Trimming pared 1 base from V and 8 bases from J, leaving 11 bases between. Germline CDR1 and CDR2: LNHDA and SQIVND (reference sequence). CDR3 bases: TGTGCCAGTAGTATAGTACACGAAGGGGAAAAACTGTTTTTT. It specifies CASSIVHEGEKLFF.

The rearrangement links TRBV30 to TRBJ2-1; perhaps TRBD1 as D (6 bases). The CDR3 totals 11 residues. With 5 bases removed from V and 10 bases from J, the gap between germline ends came to 12 bases. CDR1 is GTSNPN, CDR2 SVGIG, per germline (reference sequence). CDR3 bases: TGTGCCTGGGTAACAGGGTCAGAGCAGTTCTTC. Translation gives CAWVTGSEQFF.

The chain combines TRBV7-2 with TRBJ1-1; D might be TRBD1 (6 bases). The germline V and J ends were trimmed by 5 bases and 4 bases, with 20 bases remaining between them. Germline-derived CDR1 and CDR2 are SGHTA and FQGNSA. This CDR3 has 16 residues. The CDR3 DNA reads TGTGCCAGCAGCCTAAAGGGGGATACCGGGGGCACTGAAGCTTTCTTT. Amino acid sequence: CASSLKGDTGGTEAFF.

J is TRBJ1-1 and V is TRBV30; D not certain. The CDR3 length is 12 residues. Germline-derived CDR1 and CDR2 are GTSNPN and SVGIG (reference sequence). The ends were cut back, 0 bases at V and 5 bases at J, with 7 bases in the middle. The CDR3 spells CAWSVSGTEAFF. The CDR3 DNA is TGTGCCTGGAGTGTGAGCGGGACTGAAGCTTTCTTT.

This clone was picked up one time. This chain uses TRBV18 with TRBJ1-2, with a weak D call TRBD1 (5 bases). Germline V lookup: CDR1 KGHSH, CDR2 LQKENI. V lost 2 bases to trimming and J lost 4 bases, with 11 bases between them. The CDR3 spans 14 residues. The CDR3 reads CASSPAGTGYGYTF. CDR3 bases: TGTGCCAGCTCACCAGCGGGGACGGGCTATGGCTACACCTTC.

This chain uses TRBV6-2 or TRBV6-3 with TRBJ1-2, with D unclear. The CDR3 consists of 19 residues. Between the trimmed V and J ends, which lost 4 bases and 3 bases, there was a span of 27 bases. CDR1 and CDR2 (germline): MNHEY, SVGEGT. CDR3 nucleotide sequence: TGTGCCAGCAGTTTGATTCCCTTCCAAGGATCAGTACGGGACTATGGCTACACCTTC. The encoded protein is CASSLIPFQGSVRDYGYTF.

This chain joins TRBV7-9 and TRBJ1-1, with TRBD1 identical over 9 bases. CDR3 length: 13 residues. With V trimmed by 5 bases and J by 6 bases, 4 bases remained unmatched. Germline lookup yields CDR1 SEHNR and CDR2 FQNEAQ (reference sequence). As DNA, the CDR3 is TGTGCCAGCAGCACAGGGGGCGCCTCTGAAGCTTTCTTT. Amino acids: CASSTGGASEAFF.

This clone was observed a single time. V gene TRBV19 combines with J gene TRBJ1-2; D is undetermined. The CDR3 length is 14 residues. CDR1 and CDR2 from the germline V gene are LNHDA and SQIVND (reference sequence). Trimming cost V 3 bases and J 5 bases, with 13 bases left between them. The chain's CDR3 is CASSIDADVYGYTF. The CDR3 DNA reads as TGTGCCAGTAGTATCGATGCGGATGTTTATGGCTACACCTTC.

The chain links TRBV10-1 to TRBJ2-1, with D perhaps assigned TRBD1 or TRBD2 (5 bases each). V was trimmed by 6 bases and J by 5 bases, leaving 17 bases between them. Germline V gene sequence: CDR1 WNHNN, CDR2 SYGVQD (reference sequence). This CDR3 has 15 residues. CDR3 DNA: TGCGCCAGCAGCGCCGGGACCCTTATCCACAATGAGCAGTTCTTC. Its translation: CASSAGTLIHNEQFF.

This sequence joins TRBV30 and TRBJ1-4; 7 bases align to TRBD1. The CDR3 loop spans 15 amino acids. From germline, CDR1 is GTSNPN and CDR2 SVGIG (reference sequence). Losses at the gene ends were 2 bases for V and 0 bases for J; bases not matched to a gene: 3. The chain's CDR3 is CAWSWGTATNEKLFF. The CDR3, as DNA: TGTGCCTGGAGTTGGGGGACAGCAACTAATGAAAAACTGTTTTTT.

This chain connects TRBV28 to TRBJ1-1; tentatively, D is TRBD1 (5 bases). The CDR3 sequence is 17 residues long. V lost 6 bases and J 0 bases, leaving 20 bases between the germline ends. Per germline, CDR1 MDHEN and CDR2 SYDVKM. Here the CDR3 reads CASSPAGFGGMNTEAFF. The CDR3 DNA sequence: TGTGCCAGCAGCCCAGCGGGTTTTGGGGGAATGAACACTGAAGCTTTCTTT.

Comment on this clone: A junction end diverges from the germline sequence, so it may reflect a read error. The chain recombines TRBV7-7 with TRBJ2-1, with TRBD2 identical over 12 bases. The CDR3 has 16 amino acids. Looked up from germline, CDR1 is SSHAT and CDR2 is FNYEAQ (reference sequence). This CDR3 is CASSQGLAGPYNEQFF. The CDR3 DNA is TGTGCTAGCAGTCAAGGACTAGCGGGGCCTTACAATGAGCAGTTCTTC.

The rearrangement links TRBV15 to TRBJ1-1, with D unclear. This CDR3 is built from 13 residues. V was pared by 1 base and J by 7 bases, with 10 bases between. Germline CDR1 LNHNV, CDR2 YYDKDF (reference sequence). The CDR3 region has the DNA TGTGCCACCAGCAGAGGGCAAATAAGTGAAGCTTTCTTT. Translated, it gives CATSRGQISEAFF.

The chain links TRBV10-1 to TRBJ1-2; maybe TRBD1 (5 bases). There are 12 residues in the CDR3. Looked up from germline, CDR1 is WNHNN and CDR2 is SYGVQD (reference sequence). V lost 10 bases to trimming and J lost 4 bases, with 13 bases between them. CDR3: CANPGRIYGYTF. The CDR3 nucleotides read TGCGCCAACCCGGGACGGATCTATGGCTACACCTTC.

This rearrangement joins TRBV19 to TRBJ1-5; D perhaps matches TRBD1 (6 bases). This CDR3 region has 14 residues. The germline gives CDR1 LNHDA, CDR2 SQIVND (reference sequence). V was clipped by 3 bases and J by 7 bases, with 13 bases between them. CDR3 bases: TGTGCCAGTAGTATCACAGGGTGGGGACAGCCCCAGCATTTT. Protein: CASSITGWGQPQHF.

The V and J genes are TRBV21-1 and TRBJ2-7; the table's TRBD1 call for D was not verified on the DNA. TRBV21-1 is reported as a pseudogene. The CDR3 has 16 amino acids. The CDR3 DNA follows: TGTGCCAGCTCACTATTGGGGCCAGCAGATCCATACGAGCAGTACTTC. This gives the protein CASSLLGPADPYEQYF.

The chain recombines TRBV6-5 with TRBJ1-5; 8 positions agree with TRBD1. The germline CDR1 and CDR2 sequences are MNHEY and SVGAGI. V was clipped by 6 bases and J by 3 bases; unmatched bases: 7. The CDR3 has 15 amino acids. CDR3 amino acids: CASSPTGDPNQPQHF. CDR3 in DNA: TGTGCCAGCAGCCCGACAGGGGACCCCAATCAGCCCCAGCATTTT.